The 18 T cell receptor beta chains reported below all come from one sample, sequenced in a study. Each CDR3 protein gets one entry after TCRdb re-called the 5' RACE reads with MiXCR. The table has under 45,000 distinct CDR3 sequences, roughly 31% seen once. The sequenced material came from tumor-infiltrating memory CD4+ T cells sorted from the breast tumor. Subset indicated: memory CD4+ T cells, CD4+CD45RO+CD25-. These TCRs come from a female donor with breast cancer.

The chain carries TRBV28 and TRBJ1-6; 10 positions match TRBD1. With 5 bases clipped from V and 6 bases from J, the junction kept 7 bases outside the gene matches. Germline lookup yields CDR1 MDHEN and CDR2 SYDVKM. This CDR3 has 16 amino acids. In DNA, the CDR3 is TGTGCCAGCAGTCGAGACAGGGGGCGAAGTAATTCACCCCTCCACTTT. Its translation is CASSRDRGRSNSPLHF.

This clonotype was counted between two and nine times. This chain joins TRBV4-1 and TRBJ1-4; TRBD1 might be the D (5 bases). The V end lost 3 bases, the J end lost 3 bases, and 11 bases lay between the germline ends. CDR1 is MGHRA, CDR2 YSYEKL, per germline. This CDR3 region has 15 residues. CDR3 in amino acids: CASSQGEAANEKLFF. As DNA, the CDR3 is TGCGCCAGCAGCCAGGGGGAGGCGGCTAATGAAAAACTGTTTTTT.

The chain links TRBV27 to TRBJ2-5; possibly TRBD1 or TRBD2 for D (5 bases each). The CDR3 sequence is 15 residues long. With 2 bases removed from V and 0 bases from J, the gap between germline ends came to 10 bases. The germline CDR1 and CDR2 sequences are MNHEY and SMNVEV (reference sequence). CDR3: CASSLGGYYQETQYF. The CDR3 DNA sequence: TGTGCCAGCAGTTTAGGGGGATACTACCAAGAGACCCAGTACTTC.

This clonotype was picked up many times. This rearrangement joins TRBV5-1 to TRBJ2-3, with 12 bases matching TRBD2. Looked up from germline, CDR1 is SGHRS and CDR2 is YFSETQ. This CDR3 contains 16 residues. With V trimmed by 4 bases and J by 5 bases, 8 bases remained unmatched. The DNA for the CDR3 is TGCGCCAGCAGCCAGACTAGCGGGAGACCTGTAGATACGCAGTATTTT. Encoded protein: CASSQTSGRPVDTQYF.

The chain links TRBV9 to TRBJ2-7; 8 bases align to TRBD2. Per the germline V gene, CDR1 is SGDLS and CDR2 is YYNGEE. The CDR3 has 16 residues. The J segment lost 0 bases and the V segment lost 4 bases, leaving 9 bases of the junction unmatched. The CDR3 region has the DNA TGTGCCAGCAGCCCCCGGGGTAGCGGGGACTCCTACGAGCAGTACTTC. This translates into CASSPRGSGDSYEQYF.

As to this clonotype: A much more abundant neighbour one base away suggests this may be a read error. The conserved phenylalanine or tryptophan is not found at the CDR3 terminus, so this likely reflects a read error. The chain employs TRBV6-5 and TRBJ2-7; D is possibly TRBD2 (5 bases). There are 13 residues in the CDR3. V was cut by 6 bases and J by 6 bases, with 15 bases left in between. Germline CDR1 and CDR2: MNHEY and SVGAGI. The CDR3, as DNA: TGTGCCAGCAGCCTCGGAGCGGCTGTCGAGCAGTACCTC. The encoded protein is CASSLGAAVEQYL.

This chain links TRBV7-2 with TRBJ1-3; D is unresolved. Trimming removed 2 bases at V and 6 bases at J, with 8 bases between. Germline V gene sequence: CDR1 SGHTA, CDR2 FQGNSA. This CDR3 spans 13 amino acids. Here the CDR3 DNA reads TGTGCCAGCAGCTTATACCGCGCAAACACCATATATTTT. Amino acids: CASSLYRANTIYF.

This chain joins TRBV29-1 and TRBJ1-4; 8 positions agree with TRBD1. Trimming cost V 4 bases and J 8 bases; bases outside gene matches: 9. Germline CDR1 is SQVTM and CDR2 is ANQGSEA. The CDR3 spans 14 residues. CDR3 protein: CSVVPGQETEKLFF. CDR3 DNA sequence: TGCAGCGTTGTCCCGGGACAGGAAACGGAAAAACTGTTTTTT.

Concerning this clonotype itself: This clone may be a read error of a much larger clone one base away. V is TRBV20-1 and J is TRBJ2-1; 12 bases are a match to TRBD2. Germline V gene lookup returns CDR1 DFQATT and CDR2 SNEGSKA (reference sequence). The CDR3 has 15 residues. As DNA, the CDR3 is TGCAGTGCCCTTGTGACTAGCGGGGGTTACAATGGGCAGTTCTTC. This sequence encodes CSALVTSGGYNGQFF.

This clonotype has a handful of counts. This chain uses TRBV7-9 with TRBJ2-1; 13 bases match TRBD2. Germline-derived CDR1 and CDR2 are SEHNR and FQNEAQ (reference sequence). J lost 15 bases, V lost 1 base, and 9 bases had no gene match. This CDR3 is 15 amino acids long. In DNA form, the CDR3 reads TGTGCCAGCAGCTTAGGTACTAGCGGGAGGGAGACTGCGTTCTTC. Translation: CASSLGTSGRETAFF.

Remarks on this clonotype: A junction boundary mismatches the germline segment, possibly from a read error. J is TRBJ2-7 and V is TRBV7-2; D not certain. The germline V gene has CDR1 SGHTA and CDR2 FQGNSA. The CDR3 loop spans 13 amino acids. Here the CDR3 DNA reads TGTGCCGGCAGCTTAGGTCCCTCCTACGAGCAGTACTTC. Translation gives CAGSLGPSYEQYF.

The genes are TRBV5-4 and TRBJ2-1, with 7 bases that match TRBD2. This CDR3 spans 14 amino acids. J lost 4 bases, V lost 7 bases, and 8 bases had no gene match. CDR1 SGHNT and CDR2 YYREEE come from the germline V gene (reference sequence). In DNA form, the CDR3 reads TGTGCCAGCCGATCTGGCGGGAGTTACAATGAGCAGTTCTTC. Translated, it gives CASRSGGSYNEQFF.

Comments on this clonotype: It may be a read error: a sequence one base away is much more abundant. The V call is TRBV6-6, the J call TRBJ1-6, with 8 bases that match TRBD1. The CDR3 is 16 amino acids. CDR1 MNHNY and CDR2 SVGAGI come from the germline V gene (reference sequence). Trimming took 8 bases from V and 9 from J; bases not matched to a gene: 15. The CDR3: CASEEVRTGRTSPLHF. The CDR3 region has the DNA TGTGCCAGCGAAGAGGTCCGGACAGGGCGGACTTCACCCCTCCACTTT.

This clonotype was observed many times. This CDR3 is CASSPRGSGANVLTF. CDR3 DNA sequence: TGTGCCAGCAGCCCAAGGGGGTCGGGGGCCAACGTCCTGACTTTC. The chain employs TRBV7-2 and TRBJ2-6; the D gene is possibly TRBD1 (6 bases). Germline V lookup: CDR1 SGHTA, CDR2 FQGNSA. V was shortened by 5 bases and J by 4 bases, with 12 bases between the two germline ends. The CDR3 runs 15 residues.

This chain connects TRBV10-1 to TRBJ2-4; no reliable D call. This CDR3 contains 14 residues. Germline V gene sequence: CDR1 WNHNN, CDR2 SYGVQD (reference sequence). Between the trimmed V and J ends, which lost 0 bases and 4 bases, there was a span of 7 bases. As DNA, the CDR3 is TGCGCCAGCAGTGAGTCTACAGAAAAAAACATTCAGTACTTC. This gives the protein CASSESTEKNIQYF.

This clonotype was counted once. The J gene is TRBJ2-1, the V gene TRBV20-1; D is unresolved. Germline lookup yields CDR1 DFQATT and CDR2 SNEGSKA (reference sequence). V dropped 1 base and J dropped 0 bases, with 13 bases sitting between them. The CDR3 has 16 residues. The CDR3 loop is CSARVRLKSSYNEQFF. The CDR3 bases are TGCAGTGCTAGAGTTCGACTGAAGAGCTCCTACAATGAGCAGTTCTTC.

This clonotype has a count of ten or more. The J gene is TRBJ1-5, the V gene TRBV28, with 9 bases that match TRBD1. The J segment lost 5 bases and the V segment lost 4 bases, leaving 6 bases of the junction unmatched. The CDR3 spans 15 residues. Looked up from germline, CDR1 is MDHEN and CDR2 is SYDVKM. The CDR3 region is CASSSSGTGYQPQHF. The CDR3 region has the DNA TGTGCCAGCAGTTCCTCCGGGACAGGGTATCAGCCCCAGCATTTT.

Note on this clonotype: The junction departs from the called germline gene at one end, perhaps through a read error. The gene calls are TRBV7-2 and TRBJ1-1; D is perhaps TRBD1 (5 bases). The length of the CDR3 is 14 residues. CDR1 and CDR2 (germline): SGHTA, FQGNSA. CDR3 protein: CASSPVLVDTEAFF. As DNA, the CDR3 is TGTGCCAGCAGCCCGGTTCTTGTGGACACTGAGGCTTTCTTT. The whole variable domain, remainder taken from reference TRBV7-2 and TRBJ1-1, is GAGVSQSPSNKVTEKGKDVELRCDPISGHTALYWYRQSLGQGLEFLIYFQGNSAPDKSGLPSDRFSAERTGGSVSTLTIQRTQQEDSAVYLCASSPVLVDTEAFFGQGTRLTVV.